Below, 18 T cell receptor beta chains from the same sample are listed, as sequenced in a study of identical twins. TCRdb independently ran MiXCR on the 5' RACE reads; one entry per CDR3 protein. The profile shows around 490,000 distinct CDR3 sequences, around 20% of them singletons. The same sample was also used in a study of yellow fever vaccine responses in identical twins.

The specimen sequenced was CD4+ T cells sorted from blood. The receptors come from a woman aged 18-29 years in good health.

The sample holds many counts of this clonotype. The V gene is TRBV12-3 or TRBV12-4, the J gene TRBJ1-1; D gene ambiguous. V gave up 3 bases and J gave up 0 bases, with 8 bases separating them. The CDR3 loop spans 14 amino acids. The CDR3 bases are TGTGCCAGCAGTTTGCGACGGTTGAACACTGAAGCTTTCTTT. It yields the protein CASSLRRLNTEAFF.

This clonotype was observed many times. The V and J genes are TRBV12-3 or TRBV12-4 and TRBJ2-2; D is unclear. Trimming pared 6 bases from V and 2 bases from J, leaving 7 bases between. This CDR3 has 13 residues. CDR3 amino acids: CASSQPNTGELFF. The DNA for the CDR3 is TGTGCCAGCAGCCAACCAAACACCGGGGAGCTGTTTTTT.

The chain has TRBV20-1 and TRBJ2-2; TRBD2 matches at 10 bases. The J segment lost 4 bases and the V segment lost 2 bases, leaving 1 base of the junction unmatched. This CDR3 spans 14 amino acids. The germline V gene has CDR1 DFQATT and CDR2 SNEGSKA (reference sequence). Written as DNA, the CDR3 is TGCAGTGCTAGACTAGCGGGGGTCACCGGGGAGCTGTTTTTT. Its translation is CSARLAGVTGELFF.

V is TRBV6-5 and J is TRBJ2-7; a possible D gene is TRBD2 (6 bases). Trimming removed 6 bases from V and 4 bases from J, with 19 bases in between. The CDR3 loop spans 15 amino acids. CDR1 MNHEY and CDR2 SVGAGI come from the germline V gene. This chain's CDR3 is CASSYTRDSSYEQYV. The DNA of the CDR3 is TGTGCCAGCAGCTACACAAGGGACTCTAGTTACGAGCAGTACGTC.

This clonotype was counted only a few times. The chain combines TRBV29-1 with TRBJ2-5; weak D call: TRBD2 (5 bases). Germline-derived CDR1 and CDR2 are SQVTM and ANQGSEA. Deletions cut 7 bases from V and 6 bases from J, with 18 bases between. The CDR3 consists of 13 residues. CDR3 loop: CSATGRGGQTQYF. CDR3 coding DNA: TGCAGCGCTACGGGGAGAGGCGGACAGACCCAGTACTTC. Based on the CDR3 plus reference TRBV29-1 and TRBJ2-5, the full variable domain is SAVISQKPSRDICQRGTSLTIQCQVDSQVTMMFWYRQQPGQSLTLIATANQGSEATYESGFVIDKFPISRPNLTFSTLTVSNMSPEDSSIYLCSATGRGGQTQYFGPGTRLLVL.

The V call is TRBV4-1, the J call TRBJ2-1, with 16 nucleotides matching TRBD2. The CDR3 is 18 amino acids. In germline, CDR1 is MGHRA, CDR2 YSYEKL. With 4 bases clipped from V and 5 bases from J, the junction kept 8 bases outside the gene matches. CDR3 sequence (DNA): TGCGCCAGCAGCCCGGGACTAGCGGGGGGGCCGTGGAACAATGAGCAGTTCTTC. This gives the protein CASSPGLAGGPWNNEQFF.

V and J are TRBV12-3 or TRBV12-4 and TRBJ2-5, with D maybe TRBD2 (6 bases). The CDR3 runs 18 residues. Trimming cost V 11 bases and J 9 bases, with 37 bases left between them. The CDR3 loop is CACCAAGWNNGLNGAQYF. The CDR3 bases are TGTGCCTGCTGCGCCGCGGGGTGGAATAACGGTTTGAATGGGGCCCAGTACTTC.

The chain recombines TRBV10-3 with TRBJ2-7, with D possibly being TRBD2 (5 bases). Trimming removed 6 bases at V and 6 bases at J, with 21 bases between. The CDR3 contains 15 residues. Germline V gives CDR1 ENHRY, CDR2 SYGVKD. CDR3: CAIRPGGGGYVEQYF. The CDR3 DNA sequence: TGTGCCATCAGACCTGGCGGAGGCGGTTATGTCGAGCAGTACTTC.

This clonotype was counted between two and nine times. The rearrangement uses TRBV20-1 and TRBJ1-4; D is uncertain. Germline CDR1 is DFQATT and CDR2 is SNEGSKA (reference sequence). Trimming left V 6 bases short and J 3 bases short, with 11 bases between. The CDR3 is 13 residues long. In DNA form, the CDR3 reads TGCAGTGCAAACGACGGCCCTAATGAAAAACTGTTTTTT. Its protein is CSANDGPNEKLFF.

In its sample, this clonotype was seen many times. The chain joins TRBV7-3 to TRBJ1-3; 8 nucleotides agree with TRBD1. J lost 6 bases, V lost 5 bases, and 12 bases had no gene match. Germline V gene data show CDR1 as SGHTA and CDR2 as FQGTGA. This CDR3 is built from 16 residues. Here the CDR3 DNA reads TGTGCCAGCAGCCCGGGACAGGTCTTGGGGGTAAACACCATATATTTT. This gives the protein CASSPGQVLGVNTIYF.

This chain links TRBV20-1 with TRBJ2-1; weak D call: TRBD1 (5 bases). CDR1 and CDR2 from the germline V gene are DFQATT and SNEGSKA (reference sequence). The CDR3 runs to 15 residues. V gave up 2 bases and J gave up 0 bases, with 11 bases separating them. The CDR3 loop is CSARKTDISYNEQFF. DNA of the CDR3: TGCAGTGCTAGAAAGACAGACATCTCCTACAATGAGCAGTTCTTC.

The chain couples TRBV2 to TRBJ1-1; a weak D match, TRBD1 (6 bases). V was pared by 6 bases and J by 4 bases, with 18 bases between. CDR1 SNHLY and CDR2 FYNNEI come from the germline V gene. This CDR3 is 15 amino acids long. CDR3 in DNA: TGTGCCAGCAGGGCTACAGGGTGGGCGGTCACTGAAGCTTTCTTT. It specifies CASRATGWAVTEAFF.

This clonotype was counted only a few times. The chain recombines TRBV5-1 with TRBJ2-2; D uncertain. The germline gives CDR1 SGHRS, CDR2 YFSETQ. V was shortened by 2 bases and J by 8 bases, with 13 bases between the two germline ends. The CDR3 extends over 14 amino acids. DNA of the CDR3: TGCGCCAGCAGCTTCCAGAGTTCATCTGGGGAGCTGTTTTTT. Amino acids: CASSFQSSSGELFF.

The V gene is TRBV25-1, the J gene TRBJ1-3, with TRBD1 matching 7 bases. Germline lookup yields CDR1 MGHDK and CDR2 SYGVNS. This CDR3 spans 15 amino acids. With 2 bases clipped from V and 4 bases from J, the junction kept 5 bases outside the gene matches. For the CDR3, the DNA is TGTGCCAGCAGTGAACGGACAGGCGGCGGAAACACCATATATTTT. Its protein is CASSERTGGGNTIYF.

This chain links TRBV28 with TRBJ2-5; either TRBD1 or TRBD2 may supply D (5 bases each). CDR3 size: 16 residues. Germline V gene sequence: CDR1 MDHEN, CDR2 SYDVKM. V shed 8 bases and J shed 5 bases, with 24 bases lying between them. CDR3 region: CASSPGGASELETQYF. CDR3 nucleotides: TGTGCCAGCTCTCCTGGGGGAGCGTCGGAGTTGGAGACCCAGTACTTC.

This CDR3 is CASSLSTLDTQYF. DNA of the CDR3: TGTGCCAGCAGCTTATCAACTCTGGATACGCAGTATTTT. The chain links TRBV7-3 to TRBJ2-3; D unresolved. Germline lookup yields CDR1 SGHTA and CDR2 FQGTGA. The CDR3 has 13 residues. V was cut by 2 bases and J by 6 bases, with 9 bases left in between. The whole variable domain, filled in from reference TRBV7-3 and TRBJ2-3, reads GAGVSQTPSNKVTEKGKYVELRCDPISGHTALYWYRQSLGQGPEFLIYFQGTGAADDSGLPNDRFFAVRPEGSVSTLKIQRTERGDSAVYLCASSLSTLDTQYFGPGTRLTVL.

This chain connects TRBV20-1 to TRBJ2-3, with 12 bases fitting TRBD2. The CDR3 loop spans 14 amino acids. From germline, CDR1 is DFQATT and CDR2 SNEGSKA (reference sequence). The V and J ends lost 1 base and 8 bases, in that order; junction bases with no gene match: 4. The DNA of the CDR3 is TGCAGTGCTAGAGTGACTAGCGGGGGCTTTACGCAGTATTTT. This codes for CSARVTSGGFTQYF.

This clonotype turned up a few times. This chain uses TRBV10-2 with TRBJ1-1; no clear D gene. Trimming pared 4 bases from V and 4 bases from J, leaving 7 bases between. Germline CDR1 is WSHSY and CDR2 is SAAADI. The CDR3 runs to 12 residues. The chain's CDR3 is CASSAQITEAFF. CDR3 bases: TGCGCCAGCAGTGCACAGATCACTGAAGCTTTCTTT.